What follows describes a single T cell receptor (beta chain). Its antigen remains unknown. The sample is drawn from a study of T cells in Graves' hyperthyroidism and ophthalmopathy. General study findings and limits: In validation, the model predicted ophthalmopathy. These predictions came a median roughly 6.5 months before onset. Among clonotypes expanded in thyroid above 0.001, most were also found in blood.

The V segment lost 6 bases and the J segment 3 bases; nucleotides outside the gene matches: 14. From germline, CDR1 is SGHAT and CDR2 FQNNGV. CDR3 length: 16 amino acids. Amplified TCR beta CDR3 regions derived from RNA transcripts. The HTBI set primed first-round TCR CDR3 RT-PCR. Using its own MiXCR run on the multiplex PCR reads, TCRdb lists one record per CDR3 protein. The sample shows hundreds of thousands of distinct CDR3 sequences, approximately 14% of them seen only once. The specimen was blood. This clonotype was obtained from a woman in her thirties with Graves' hyperthyroidism. This chain connects TRBV11-2 to TRBJ2-7; 7 bases line up with TRBD2. For the CDR3, the DNA is TGTGCCAGCAGGGGAGGGATTCGGTATCCGTTCTACGAGCAGTACTTC. It yields the protein CASRGGIRYPFYEQYF.